This record covers a single TCR beta chain. This sample stems from a study of blood T cell repertoires in COVID-19. V was cut by 3 bases and J by 6 bases, with 9 bases left in between. Per the germline V gene, CDR1 is LGHNA and CDR2 is YSLEER. This CDR3 region has 12 residues. Clones were sequenced by immunoSEQ multiplex PCR, and TCRdb holds only the in-frame ones, with some missing. Found here are 40,000 or so clones, roughly 90% of them singletons; the top ten hold about 0.36%. This TCR derives from a human donor in a cohort sampled during active COVID-19. Sequences were obtained from peripheral blood. This chain connects TRBV4-3 to TRBJ2-7; D is unresolved. CDR3 sequence: CASSHPPGEQYF. As DNA, the CDR3 is TGCGCCAGCAGCCACCCTCCGGGCGAGCAGTACTTC.